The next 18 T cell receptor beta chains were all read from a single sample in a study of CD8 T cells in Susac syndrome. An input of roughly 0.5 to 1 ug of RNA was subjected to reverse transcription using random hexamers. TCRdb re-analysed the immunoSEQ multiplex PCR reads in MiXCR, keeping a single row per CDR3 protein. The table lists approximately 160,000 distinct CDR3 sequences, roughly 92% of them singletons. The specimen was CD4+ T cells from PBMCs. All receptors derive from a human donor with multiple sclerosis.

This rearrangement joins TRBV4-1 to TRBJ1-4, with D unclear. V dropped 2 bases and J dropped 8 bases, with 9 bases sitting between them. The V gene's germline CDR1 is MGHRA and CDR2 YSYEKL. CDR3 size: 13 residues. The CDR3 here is CASSQRADEKLFF. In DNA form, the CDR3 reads TGCGCCAGCAGCCAACGGGCCGACGAAAAACTGTTTTTT.

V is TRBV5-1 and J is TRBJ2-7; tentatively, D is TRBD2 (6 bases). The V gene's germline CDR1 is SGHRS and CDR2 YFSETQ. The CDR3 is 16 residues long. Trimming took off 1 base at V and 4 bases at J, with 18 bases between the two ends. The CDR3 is CASSLRGTSGSYEQYF. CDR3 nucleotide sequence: TGCGCCAGCAGCTTGCGGGGGACCTCCGGGAGTTACGAGCAGTACTTC.

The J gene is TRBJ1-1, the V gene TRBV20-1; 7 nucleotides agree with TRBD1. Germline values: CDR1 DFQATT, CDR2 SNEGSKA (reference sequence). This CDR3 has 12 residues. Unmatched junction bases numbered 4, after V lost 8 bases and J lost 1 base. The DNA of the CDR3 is TGCAGTTCTCGACAGGGGAACACTGAAGCTTTCTTT. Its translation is CSSRQGNTEAFF.

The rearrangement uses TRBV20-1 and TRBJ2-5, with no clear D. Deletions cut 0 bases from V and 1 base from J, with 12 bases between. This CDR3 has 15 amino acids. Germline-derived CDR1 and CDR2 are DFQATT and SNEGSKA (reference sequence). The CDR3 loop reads CSAREATVGQETQYF. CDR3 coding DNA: TGCAGTGCTAGAGAGGCCACAGTGGGCCAAGAGACCCAGTACTTC.

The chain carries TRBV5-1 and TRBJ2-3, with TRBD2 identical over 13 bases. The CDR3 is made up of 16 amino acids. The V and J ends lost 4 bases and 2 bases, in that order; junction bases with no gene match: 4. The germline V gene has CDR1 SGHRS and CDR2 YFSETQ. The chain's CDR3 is CASSTGLAGNTDTQYF. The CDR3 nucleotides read TGCGCCAGCAGCACGGGACTAGCGGGGAACACAGATACGCAGTATTTT.

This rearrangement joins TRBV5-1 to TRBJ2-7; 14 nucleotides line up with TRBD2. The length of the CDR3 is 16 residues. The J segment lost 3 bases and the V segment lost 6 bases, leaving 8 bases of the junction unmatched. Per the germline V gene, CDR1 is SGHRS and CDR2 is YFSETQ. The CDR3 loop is CASNLGGTSGSYEQYF. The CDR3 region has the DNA TGCGCCAGCAACCTAGGGGGGACTAGCGGGAGCTACGAGCAGTACTTC.

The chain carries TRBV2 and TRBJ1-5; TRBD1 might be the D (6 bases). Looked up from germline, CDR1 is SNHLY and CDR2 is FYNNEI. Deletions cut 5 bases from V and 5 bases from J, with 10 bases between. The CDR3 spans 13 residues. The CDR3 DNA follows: TGTGCCAGCAGTTTAGGGGGGTATCAGCCCCAGCATTTT. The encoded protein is CASSLGGYQPQHF.

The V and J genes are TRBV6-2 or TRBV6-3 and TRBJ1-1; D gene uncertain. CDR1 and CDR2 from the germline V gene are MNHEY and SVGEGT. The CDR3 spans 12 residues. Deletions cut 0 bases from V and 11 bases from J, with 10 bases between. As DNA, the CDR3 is TGTGCCAGCAGTTACTCAAGAGCGGGGGCTTTCTTT. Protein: CASSYSRAGAFF.

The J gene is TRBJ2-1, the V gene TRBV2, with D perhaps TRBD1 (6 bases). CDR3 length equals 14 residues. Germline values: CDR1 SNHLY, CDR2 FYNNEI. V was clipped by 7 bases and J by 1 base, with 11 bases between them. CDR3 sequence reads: CASTPTGSYNEQFF. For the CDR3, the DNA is TGTGCCAGCACTCCGACAGGTTCCTACAATGAGCAGTTCTTC.

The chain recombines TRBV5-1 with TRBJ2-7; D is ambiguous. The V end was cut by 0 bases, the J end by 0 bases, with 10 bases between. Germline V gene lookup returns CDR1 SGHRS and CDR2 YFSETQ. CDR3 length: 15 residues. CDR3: CASSLGVGSSYEQYF. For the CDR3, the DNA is TGCGCCAGCAGCTTGGGCGTCGGTAGCTCCTACGAGCAGTACTTC.

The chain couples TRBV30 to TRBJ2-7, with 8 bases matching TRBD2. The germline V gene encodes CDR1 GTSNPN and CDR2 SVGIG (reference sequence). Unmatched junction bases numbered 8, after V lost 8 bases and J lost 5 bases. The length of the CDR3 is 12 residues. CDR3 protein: CAVTRGAHEQYF. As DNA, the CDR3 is TGTGCCGTTACGCGGGGGGCTCACGAGCAGTACTTC.

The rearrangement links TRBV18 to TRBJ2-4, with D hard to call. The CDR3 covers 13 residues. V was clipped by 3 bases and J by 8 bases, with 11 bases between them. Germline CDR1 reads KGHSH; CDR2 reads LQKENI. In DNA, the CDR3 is TGTGCCAGCTCACCTTGGGGTTCGGACATTCAGTACTTC. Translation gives CASSPWGSDIQYF.

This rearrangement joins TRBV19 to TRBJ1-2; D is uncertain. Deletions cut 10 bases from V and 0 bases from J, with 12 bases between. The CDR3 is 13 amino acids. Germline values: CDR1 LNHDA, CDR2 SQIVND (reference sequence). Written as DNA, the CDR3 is TGTGCCACCTCCGAGGGCCCTAACTATGGCTACACCTTC. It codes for CATSEGPNYGYTF.

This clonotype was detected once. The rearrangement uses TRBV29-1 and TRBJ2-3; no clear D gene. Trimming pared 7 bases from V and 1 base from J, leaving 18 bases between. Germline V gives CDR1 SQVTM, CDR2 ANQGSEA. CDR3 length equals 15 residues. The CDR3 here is CSAQPVSLGTDTQYF. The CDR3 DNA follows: TGCAGCGCCCAACCTGTAAGCCTGGGCACAGATACGCAGTATTTT.

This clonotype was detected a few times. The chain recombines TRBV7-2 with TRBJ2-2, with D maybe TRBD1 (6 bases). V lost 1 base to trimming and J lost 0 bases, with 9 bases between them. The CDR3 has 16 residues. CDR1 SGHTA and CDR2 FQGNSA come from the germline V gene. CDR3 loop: CASSLVQGTNTGELFF. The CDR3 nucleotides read TGTGCCAGCAGCTTAGTACAGGGCACGAACACCGGGGAGCTGTTTTTT.

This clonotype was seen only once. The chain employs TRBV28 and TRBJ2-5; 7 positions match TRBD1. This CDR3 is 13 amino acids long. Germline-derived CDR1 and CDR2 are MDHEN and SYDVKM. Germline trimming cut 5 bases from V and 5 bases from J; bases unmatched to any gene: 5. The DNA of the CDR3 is TGTGCCAGCAGTCCGGACAGGCGGGAGACCCAGTACTTC. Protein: CASSPDRRETQYF.

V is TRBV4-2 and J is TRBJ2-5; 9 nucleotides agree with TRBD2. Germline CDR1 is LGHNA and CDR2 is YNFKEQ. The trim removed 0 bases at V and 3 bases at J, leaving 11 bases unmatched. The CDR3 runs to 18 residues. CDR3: CASSQDPGGGGREETQYF. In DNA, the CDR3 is TGTGCCAGCAGCCAAGATCCAGGCGGGGGGGGCAGGGAAGAGACCCAGTACTTC.

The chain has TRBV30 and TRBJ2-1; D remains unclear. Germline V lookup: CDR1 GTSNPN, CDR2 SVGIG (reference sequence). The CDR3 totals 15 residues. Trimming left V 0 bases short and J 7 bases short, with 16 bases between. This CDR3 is CAWSVPARLSNEQFF. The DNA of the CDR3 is TGTGCCTGGAGTGTACCAGCACGGTTGAGTAATGAGCAGTTCTTC.